Shown below are 22 T cell receptor beta chains from a single sample sequenced in a study of blood T cell repertoires in COVID-19. Method: immunoSEQ multiplex PCR; TCRdb's copy keeps in-frame clones and lacks some. The sample records 280,000 or so clones, about 86% being singletons. Sequenced sample: peripheral blood. Receptor source: a woman aged 25 to 39 who had recovered from COVID-19.

The rearrangement uses TRBV11-2 and TRBJ1-4; D gene uncertain. The germline V gene encodes CDR1 SGHAT and CDR2 FQNNGV. V shed 3 bases and J shed 0 bases, with 8 bases lying between them. The CDR3 spans 15 residues. The CDR3 reads CASSFSGTTNEKLFF. DNA of the CDR3: TGTGCCAGCAGCTTCTCCGGGACAACTAATGAAAAACTGTTTTTT.

The V gene is TRBV19, the J gene TRBJ2-2; D is perhaps TRBD2 (5 bases). Germline V gives CDR1 LNHDA, CDR2 SQIVND (reference sequence). This CDR3 is built from 14 residues. V was cut by 3 bases and J by 3 bases, with 8 bases left in between. CDR3 sequence (DNA): TGTGCCAGTAGTATTAGCGACTACACCGGGGAGCTGTTTTTT. Translated, it gives CASSISDYTGELFF.

CDR3 in amino acids: CASSEASTEETQYF. In DNA, the CDR3 is TGTGCCAGCAGTGAAGCCTCCACAGAAGAGACCCAGTACTTC. This rearrangement joins TRBV6-1 to TRBJ2-5; the D is unclear. Looked up from germline, CDR1 is MNHNS and CDR2 is SASEGT. The V and J ends lost 0 bases and 3 bases respectively, with 8 bases between them. The CDR3 runs 14 residues.

The chain joins TRBV19 to TRBJ2-7; 7 nucleotides agree with TRBD1. Germline CDR1 reads LNHDA; CDR2 reads SQIVND (reference sequence). V shed 5 bases, J shed 2 bases, and the junction held 3 bases outside the gene matches. This CDR3 is built from 13 residues. The CDR3 region has the DNA TGTGCCAGTAGTCTAACAGGGGCCTACGAGCAGTACTTC. Its translation: CASSLTGAYEQYF.

V is TRBV6-4 and J is TRBJ2-5, with 14 bases identical to TRBD2. Unmatched junction bases numbered 3, after V lost 6 bases and J lost 3 bases. This CDR3 comprises 15 residues. The V gene's germline CDR1 is MRHNA and CDR2 SNTAGT. CDR3 DNA: TGTGCCAGCAGCAGACTAGCGGGGGGGAAAGAGACCCAGTACTTC. It translates to CASSRLAGGKETQYF.

V gene TRBV4-1 combines with J gene TRBJ2-7, with D maybe TRBD1 (5 bases). The CDR3 is 15 amino acids. The germline V gene has CDR1 MGHRA and CDR2 YSYEKL. Trimming cost V 3 bases and J 2 bases, with 14 bases left between them. CDR3 in DNA: TGCGCCAGCAGCCAGCCAGGTAGGACACCCTACGAGCAGTACTTC. This translates into CASSQPGRTPYEQYF.

The chain carries TRBV25-1 and TRBJ2-2; 10 bases map to TRBD1. CDR1 MGHDK and CDR2 SYGVNS come from the germline V gene. This CDR3 contains 15 residues. The ends lost 4 bases at V and 4 bases at J; junction bases unmatched: 3. CDR3: CASSAGTGVTGELFF. Written as DNA, the CDR3 is TGTGCCAGCAGTGCCGGGACAGGGGTCACCGGGGAGCTGTTTTTT. Full variable domain (remainder filled in from reference TRBV25-1 and TRBJ2-2): EADIYQTPRYLVIGTGKKITLECSQTMGHDKMYWYQQDPGMELHLIHYSYGVNSTEKGDLSSESTVSRIRTEHFPLTLESARPSHTSQYLCASSAGTGVTGELFFGEGSRLTVL.

The chain carries TRBV7-9 and TRBJ2-3, with a possible D match to TRBD2 (5 bases). There are 16 residues in the CDR3. V lost 7 bases and J 0 bases, leaving 17 bases between the germline ends. Germline CDR1 is SEHNR and CDR2 is FQNEAQ (reference sequence). The CDR3 DNA sequence: TGTGCCAGCATCTACGACCGGGATTTTAGCACAGATACGCAGTATTTT. Its translation: CASIYDRDFSTDTQYF.

The chain links TRBV4-1 to TRBJ2-1, with D possibly matching TRBD2 (6 bases). Germline V lookup: CDR1 MGHRA, CDR2 YSYEKL. V gave up 1 base and J gave up 9 bases, with 10 bases separating them. CDR3 length equals 13 residues. The CDR3 nucleotides are TGCGCCAGCAGCCAAGTGACTAGTGGTGAGCAGTTCTTC. It codes for CASSQVTSGEQFF.

This clone was seen just once. The gene calls are TRBV27 and TRBJ1-4, with TRBD1 as a possible D gene (6 bases). Germline V CDR1 and CDR2: MNHEY, SMNVEV (reference sequence). The V gene lost 6 bases and the J gene lost 8 bases, with 16 bases spanning the gap. The CDR3 loop spans 14 amino acids. In DNA, the CDR3 is TGTGCCAGCAGGGACGACAGGAAGGGGGAAAAACTGTTTTTT. Translated, it gives CASRDDRKGEKLFF. The full variable domain, rest sourced from reference TRBV27 and TRBJ1-4, is EAQVTQNPRYLITVTGKKLTVTCSQNMNHEYMSWYRQDPGLGLRQIYYSMNVEVTDKGDVPEGYKVSRKEKRNFPLILESPSPNQTSLYFCASRDDRKGEKLFFGSGTQLSVL.

This chain connects TRBV28 to TRBJ1-4; 10 bases fit TRBD1. CDR1 is MDHEN and CDR2 is SYDVKM in the germline V gene. V lost 6 bases, J lost 5 bases, and 3 bases stayed unmatched. CDR3 length equals 14 residues. The DNA for the CDR3 is TGTGCCAGCAGCAGACAGGGGGCGAATGAAAAACTGTTTTTT. This gives the protein CASSRQGANEKLFF. Full variable domain (outside the CDR3, taken from reference TRBV28 and TRBJ1-4): DVKVTQSSRYLVKRTGEKVFLECVQDMDHENMFWYRQDPGLGLRLIYFSYDVKMKEKGDIPEGYSVSREKKERFSLILESASTNQTSMYLCASSRQGANEKLFFGSGTQLSVL.

The gene calls are TRBV5-6 and TRBJ1-5; D not resolved. The CDR3 consists of 14 residues. CDR1 is SGHDT, CDR2 YYEEEE, per germline. Trimming removed 0 bases from V and 5 bases from J, with 9 bases in between. CDR3 sequence reads: CASSLAGSYQPQHF. Written as DNA, the CDR3 is TGTGCCAGCAGCTTGGCAGGCAGCTATCAGCCCCAGCATTTT.

The genes are TRBV19 and TRBJ1-5; maybe TRBD1 (6 bases). The CDR3 contains 14 residues. Germline values: CDR1 LNHDA, CDR2 SQIVND (reference sequence). Trimming took off 3 bases at V and 4 bases at J, with 10 bases between the two ends. The CDR3 region has the DNA TGTGCCAGTAGTATCCTCAGGGGTAATCAGCCCCAGCATTTT. This codes for CASSILRGNQPQHF.

The chain links TRBV24-1 to TRBJ2-7; TRBD1 agrees at 7 bases. Trimming took 3 bases from V and 1 from J; bases not matched to a gene: 5. The germline gives CDR1 KGHDR, CDR2 SFDVKD. This CDR3 has 15 amino acids. CDR3 bases: TGTGCCACCAGTGATCCCCCGGGACAGTCCTACGAGCAGTACTTC. Protein sequence: CATSDPPGQSYEQYF.

J is TRBJ2-5 and V is TRBV15; 12 bases line up with TRBD1. Germline V CDR1 and CDR2: LNHNV, YYDKDF (reference sequence). The ends lost 2 bases at V and 5 bases at J; junction bases unmatched: 6. CDR3 length: 16 residues. This CDR3 is CATSRTTGTGGETQYF. CDR3 sequence (DNA): TGTGCCACCAGCAGAACTACCGGGACAGGGGGCGAGACCCAGTACTTC.

CDR3 amino acids: CASSGTSGSRWYF. CDR3 DNA: TGTGCCAGCAGCGGGACTAGCGGATCCAGGTGGTACTTC. The chain recombines TRBV2 with TRBJ2-7; TRBD2 agrees at 11 bases. CDR1 SNHLY and CDR2 FYNNEI come from the germline V gene. This CDR3 contains 13 residues. V was clipped by 6 bases and J by 12 bases; unmatched bases: 10.

This clone showed up just once. V usage is TRBV27 and J usage is TRBJ2-3, with D tentatively TRBD1 (5 bases). Germline CDR1 and CDR2: MNHEY and SMNVEV (reference sequence). Between the trimmed V and J ends, which lost 0 bases and 2 bases, there was a span of 9 bases. The CDR3 is 15 residues long. CDR3 amino acids: CASSLSWGDTDTQYF. The CDR3 DNA reads TGTGCCAGCAGTTTATCGTGGGGCGACACAGATACGCAGTATTTT.

The chain joins TRBV4-2 to TRBJ2-3, with 8 bases that match TRBD2. This CDR3 has 17 residues. V was clipped by 3 bases and J by 1 base; unmatched bases: 9. Germline V gene lookup returns CDR1 LGHNA and CDR2 YNFKEQ. CDR3 protein: CASSQLQEGLGTDTQYF. The CDR3 DNA sequence: TGTGCCAGCAGCCAGCTTCAGGAGGGACTAGGCACAGATACGCAGTATTTT.

The genes are TRBV25-1 and TRBJ1-5; 9 bases align to TRBD1. Trimming at V came to 0 bases and at J to 5 bases, leaving 5 bases not matched to a gene. The CDR3 length is 16 residues. Germline assignment: CDR1 MGHDK and CDR2 SYGVNS. The CDR3 sequence is CASSEYRDREYQPQHF. CDR3 coding DNA: TGTGCCAGCAGTGAATACAGGGACAGGGAGTATCAGCCCCAGCATTTT.

J is TRBJ1-4 and V is TRBV28, with D possibly being TRBD1 (6 bases). Germline CDR1 and CDR2: MDHEN and SYDVKM. V was shortened by 6 bases and J by 6 bases, with 14 bases between the two germline ends. The CDR3 runs to 14 residues. CDR3 in amino acids: CASSFTGSDEKLFF. DNA for the CDR3: TGTGCCAGCAGCTTCACAGGGTCAGATGAAAAACTGTTTTTT.

J is TRBJ2-1 and V is TRBV29-1; 7 nucleotides line up with TRBD1. Germline CDR1 and CDR2: SQVTM and ANQGSEA. The CDR3 runs to 13 residues. The junction had 3 bases not matched to a gene; V was cut back by 7 bases and J by 0 bases. The CDR3 loop reads CSARDSSYNEQFF. The CDR3 nucleotides are TGCAGCGCCCGGGACAGCTCCTACAATGAGCAGTTCTTC.

V usage is TRBV5-1 and J usage is TRBJ1-1, with D hard to call. CDR1 and CDR2 from the germline V gene are SGHRS and YFSETQ. Trimming took off 3 bases at V and 2 bases at J, with 8 bases between the two ends. This CDR3 region has 13 residues. In DNA form, the CDR3 reads TGCGCCAGCAGCTCACAGATCAACACTGAAGCTTTCTTT. This codes for CASSSQINTEAFF.